These 22 T cell receptor beta chains originate from one sample sequenced in a study of blood T cell repertoires in COVID-19. This table comes from immunoSEQ multiplex PCR, and its TCRdb copy is limited to in-frame clones, with some not included. The sample carries fewer than 400,000 clones, 75% to 90% recorded once. The sequenced material came from PBMCs or T cells enriched from blood (not recorded which). The receptors originated from a woman in her twenties or thirties who had been exposed to COVID-19.

The rearrangement links TRBV28 to TRBJ2-3; D gene unclear. In germline, CDR1 is MDHEN, CDR2 SYDVKM. This CDR3 contains 14 residues. The V gene lost 2 bases and the J gene lost 5 bases, with 11 bases spanning the gap. The CDR3 is CASSLQATQDTQYF. In DNA form, the CDR3 reads TGTGCCAGCAGTTTACAGGCCACACAAGATACGCAGTATTTT.

In nucleotides, the CDR3 is TGTGCCAGTAGTCCCCCGGGACAACATAATGAGCAGTTCTTC. Translating it yields CASSPPGQHNEQFF. The V call is TRBV19, the J call TRBJ2-1; possibly TRBD1 for D (6 bases). V lost 5 bases and J 7 bases, leaving 15 bases between the germline ends. This CDR3 region has 14 residues. Germline-derived CDR1 and CDR2 are LNHDA and SQIVND (reference sequence).

The rearrangement joins TRBV25-1 to TRBJ1-2; D not certain. The CDR3 has 12 amino acids. The germline V and J ends were trimmed by 8 bases and 3 bases, with 10 bases remaining between them. Germline lookup yields CDR1 MGHDK and CDR2 SYGVNS. The CDR3 region has the DNA TGTGCCAGCCAGAGGGCGGACTATGGCTACACCTTC. Its translation is CASQRADYGYTF.

V is TRBV13 and J is TRBJ2-6, with TRBD2 matching over 8 bases. J gave up 3 bases and V 1 base, and 8 bases lay outside the gene matches. This CDR3 region has 18 residues. Germline V gene sequence: CDR1 PRHDT, CDR2 FYEKMQ (reference sequence). CDR3 in DNA: TGTGCCAGCAGCTTAGAAGGGGGACTAGTTAATGGGGCCAACGTCCTGACTTTC. Translation: CASSLEGGLVNGANVLTF.

This chain uses TRBV5-1 with TRBJ1-2, with 8 nucleotides matching TRBD1. Trimming cost V 4 bases and J 3 bases; bases outside gene matches: 5. From germline, CDR1 is SGHRS and CDR2 YFSETQ. The CDR3 covers 14 residues. Written as DNA, the CDR3 is TGCGCCAGCAGCCCACTGACAGGGGACTATGGCTACACCTTC. Amino acid sequence: CASSPLTGDYGYTF. The whole variable domain, remainder taken from reference TRBV5-1 and TRBJ1-2, is KAGVTQTPRYLIKTRGQQVTLSCSPISGHRSVSWYQQTPGQGLQFLFEYFSETQRNKGNFPGRFSGRQFSNSRSEMNVSTLELGDSALYLCASSPLTGDYGYTFGSGTRLTVV.

The rearrangement uses TRBV28 and TRBJ1-5; D might be TRBD1 (5 bases). Per germline, CDR1 MDHEN and CDR2 SYDVKM. This CDR3 contains 15 residues. V was pared by 10 bases and J by 6 bases, with 22 bases between. The CDR3 is CATDRSQGEGQPQHF. DNA of the CDR3: TGTGCCACCGATCGATCTCAAGGGGAGGGTCAGCCCCAGCATTTT.

This clone was counted a single time. The chain recombines TRBV19 with TRBJ2-1; D is uncertain. Germline V gene data show CDR1 as LNHDA and CDR2 as SQIVND (reference sequence). V lost 3 bases and J 9 bases, leaving 9 bases between the germline ends. The CDR3 length is 12 residues. CDR3: CASSIDLGEQFF. The CDR3 DNA follows: TGTGCCAGTAGTATCGATCTCGGTGAGCAGTTCTTC.

The CDR3 nucleotides read TGCGCCAGCAGCCACGGACAGGGCACTGAAGCTTTCTTT. It is translated as CASSHGQGTEAFF. This chain uses TRBV4-3 with TRBJ1-1, with 8 nucleotides matching TRBD1. This CDR3 spans 13 amino acids. CDR1 and CDR2 (germline): LGHNA, YSLEER. V was pared by 3 bases and J by 4 bases, with 1 base of the junction left unmatched.

The chain combines TRBV4-2 with TRBJ2-5, with TRBD2 identical over 12 bases. CDR1 LGHNA and CDR2 YNFKEQ come from the germline V gene. The CDR3 is made up of 15 amino acids. Unmatched junction bases numbered 2, after V lost 1 base and J lost 5 bases. Here the CDR3 reads CASSQGTSGVETQYF. In DNA, the CDR3 is TGTGCCAGCAGCCAAGGGACTAGCGGGGTTGAGACCCAGTACTTC.

This clone has only one observation. The chain employs TRBV28 and TRBJ1-6; TRBD1 matches 9 bases. After removal of 6 bases from V and 4 bases from J, the junction contained 4 bases not matched to a gene. The CDR3 sequence is 15 residues long. Germline V gene lookup returns CDR1 MDHEN and CDR2 SYDVKM. DNA for the CDR3: TGTGCCAGCAGGGATGGACAGGGGTATAATTCACCCCTCCACTTT. This gives the protein CASRDGQGYNSPLHF.

J is TRBJ1-6 and V is TRBV7-8; D is ambiguous. This CDR3 spans 13 amino acids. Trimming cost V 5 bases and J 6 bases, with 8 bases left between them. The germline CDR1 and CDR2 sequences are SGHVS and FQNEAQ. DNA for the CDR3: TGTGCCAGCAGCCCGTGGGCTAATTCACCCCTCCACTTT. Protein: CASSPWANSPLHF. The whole variable domain, filled in from reference TRBV7-8 and TRBJ1-6, reads GAGVSQSPRYKVAKRGQDVALRCDPISGHVSLFWYQQALGQGPEFLTYFQNEAQLDKSGLPSDRFFAERPEGSVSTLKIQRTQQEDSAVYLCASSPWANSPLHFGNGTRLTVT.

The chain joins TRBV5-1 to TRBJ2-2, with 12 bases matching TRBD1. The V gene end was trimmed by 3 bases and the J gene end by 8 bases; junction bases not matched to a gene: 8. Looked up from germline, CDR1 is SGHRS and CDR2 is YFSETQ. The CDR3 consists of 16 residues. CDR3 loop: CASSSPGQGASGELFF. The CDR3 DNA follows: TGCGCCAGCAGCTCACCGGGACAGGGGGCTTCGGGGGAGCTGTTTTTT.

CDR3: CASSLRTSGTDTQYF. The CDR3 nucleotides are TGTGCCAGCAGCTTACGGACTAGCGGGACAGATACGCAGTATTTT. The rearrangement joins TRBV5-8 to TRBJ2-3, with 11 nucleotides matching TRBD2. V was pared by 2 bases and J by 3 bases, with 2 bases of the junction left unmatched. This CDR3 region has 15 residues. Germline V gene sequence: CDR1 SGHTS, CDR2 YDEGEE.

This clone was counted only a few times. The same CDR3 arises from other DNA sequences in this sample as well. The rearrangement joins TRBV27 to TRBJ2-7, with a tentative D call TRBD1 (5 bases). CDR3 size: 14 residues. Germline CDR1 is MNHEY and CDR2 is SMNVEV (reference sequence). The V gene lost 0 bases and the J gene lost 5 bases, with 11 bases spanning the gap. The CDR3 nucleotides read TGTGCCAGCAGTTTATCCGCAGGGTCCCACGAGCAGTACTTC. It yields the protein CASSLSAGSHEQYF.

The genes are TRBV7-9 and TRBJ1-6; TRBD1 matches at 7 bases. Looked up from germline, CDR1 is SEHNR and CDR2 is FQNEAQ (reference sequence). V lost 5 bases and J lost 9; bases outside the gene matches: 10. CDR3 length: 15 residues. CDR3 DNA: TGTGCCAGCAGCCGTGAACAGGGGTGGGGTTCACCCCTCCACTTT. Amino acids: CASSREQGWGSPLHF.

Only a few counts were recorded for this clone. V usage is TRBV5-1 and J usage is TRBJ2-3; 8 nucleotides align to TRBD2. This CDR3 has 15 amino acids. Unmatched junction bases numbered 6, after V lost 4 bases and J lost 2 bases. Germline CDR1 SGHRS, CDR2 YFSETQ. The CDR3 bases are TGCGCCAGCAGCCTCGGACTAGCTACCACAGATACGCAGTATTTT. Amino acids: CASSLGLATTDTQYF.

In this sample, this clone turned up once. The chain uses TRBV5-4 and TRBJ2-1; D may be TRBD1 (5 bases). The CDR3 runs to 13 residues. V was pared by 4 bases and J by 8 bases, with 13 bases between. Germline V lookup: CDR1 SGHNT, CDR2 YYREEE (reference sequence). The CDR3 spells CASSGARGDEQFF. CDR3 bases: TGTGCCAGCAGCGGGGCAAGGGGCGATGAGCAGTTCTTC.

CDR3 amino acids: CASSSLTAGDYLINEQFF. The CDR3 nucleotides are TGTGCCAGCAGCTCCCTAACGGCGGGAGACTACCTTATAAATGAGCAGTTCTTC. The chain has TRBV13 and TRBJ2-1, with TRBD2 identical over 7 bases. CDR3 length: 18 amino acids. V was pared by 4 bases and J by 7 bases, with 19 bases of the junction left unmatched. Germline CDR1 is PRHDT and CDR2 is FYEKMQ (reference sequence).

This clone occurred many times. This chain connects TRBV28 to TRBJ2-7; D remains unclear. The CDR3 length is 13 residues. V shed 7 bases and J shed 2 bases, with 12 bases lying between them. Germline V gene data show CDR1 as MDHEN and CDR2 as SYDVKM. CDR3 sequence: CASTVRQAYEQYF. CDR3 DNA sequence: TGTGCCAGCACAGTCAGACAAGCCTACGAGCAGTACTTC.

The chain recombines TRBV4-1 with TRBJ1-1; D is possibly TRBD1 (5 bases). The CDR3 has 14 amino acids. Trimming shortened V by 1 base and J by 5 bases, and 11 bases separated the two germline ends. CDR1 is MGHRA and CDR2 is YSYEKL in the germline V gene. The CDR3 protein is CASSQVVGGTEAFF. The CDR3 nucleotides read TGCGCCAGCAGCCAAGTAGTGGGGGGGACTGAAGCTTTCTTT.

The V gene is TRBV30, the J gene TRBJ1-4, with D possibly being TRBD1 (5 bases). The V end lost 5 bases, the J end lost 7 bases, and 23 bases lay between the germline ends. The CDR3 is 16 amino acids. Germline assignment: CDR1 GTSNPN and CDR2 SVGIG (reference sequence). The CDR3 nucleotides are TGTGCCTGGGGGGGAATTTTAGGGAGTTACGGTGAAAAACTGTTTTTT. Amino acids: CAWGGILGSYGEKLFF.

The chain uses TRBV5-1 and TRBJ1-2, with no clear D. The V end lost 4 bases, the J end lost 0 bases, and 13 bases lay between the germline ends. The length of the CDR3 is 15 residues. Germline V gene lookup returns CDR1 SGHRS and CDR2 YFSETQ. Here the CDR3 reads CASSEAGESNYGYTF. DNA for the CDR3: TGCGCCAGCAGCGAAGCAGGCGAGTCTAACTATGGCTACACCTTC.